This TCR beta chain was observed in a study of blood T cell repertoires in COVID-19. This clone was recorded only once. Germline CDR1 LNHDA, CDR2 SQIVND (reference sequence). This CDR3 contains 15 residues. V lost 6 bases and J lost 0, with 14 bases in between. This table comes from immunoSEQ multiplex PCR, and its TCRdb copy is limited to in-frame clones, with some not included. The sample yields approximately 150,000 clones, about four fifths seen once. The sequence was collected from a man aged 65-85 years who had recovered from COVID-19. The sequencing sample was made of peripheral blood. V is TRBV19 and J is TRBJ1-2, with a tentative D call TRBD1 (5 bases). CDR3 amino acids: CASRMDTSTNYGYTF. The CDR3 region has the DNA TGTGCCAGTAGAATGGACACTTCCACTAACTATGGCTACACCTTC.